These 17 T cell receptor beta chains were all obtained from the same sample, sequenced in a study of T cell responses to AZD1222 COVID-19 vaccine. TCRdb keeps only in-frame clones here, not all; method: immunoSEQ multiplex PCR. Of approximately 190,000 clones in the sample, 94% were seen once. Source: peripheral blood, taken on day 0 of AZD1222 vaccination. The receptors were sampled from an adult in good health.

CDR3 in amino acids: CASSLAVQETQYF. CDR3 DNA sequence: TGTGCCAGCAGCTTAGCGGTCCAAGAGACCCAGTACTTC. This sequence joins TRBV7-2 and TRBJ2-5, with D uncertain. Germline CDR1 reads SGHTA; CDR2 reads FQGNSA. V shed 0 bases and J shed 1 base, with 3 bases lying between them. The CDR3 contains 13 residues.

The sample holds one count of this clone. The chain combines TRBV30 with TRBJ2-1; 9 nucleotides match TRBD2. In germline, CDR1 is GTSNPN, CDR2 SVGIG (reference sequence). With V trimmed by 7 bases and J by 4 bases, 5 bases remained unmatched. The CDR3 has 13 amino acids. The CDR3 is CAFSGSGYNEQFF. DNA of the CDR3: TGTGCCTTTAGCGGGAGTGGTTACAATGAGCAGTTCTTC.

CDR3 residues: CAWSKSSYEQYF. As DNA, the CDR3 is TGTGCCTGGAGTAAGAGCTCCTACGAGCAGTACTTC. This chain links TRBV30 with TRBJ2-7; no reliable D call. This CDR3 region has 12 residues. V was shortened by 2 bases and J by 0 bases, with 5 bases between the two germline ends. CDR1 is GTSNPN, CDR2 SVGIG, per germline (reference sequence).

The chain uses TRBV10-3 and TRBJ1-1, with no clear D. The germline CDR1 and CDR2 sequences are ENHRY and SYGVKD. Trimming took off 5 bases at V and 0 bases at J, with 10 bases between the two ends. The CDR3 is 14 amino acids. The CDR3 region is CAISKDGLNTEAFF. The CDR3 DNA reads TGTGCCATCAGTAAGGACGGCTTGAACACTGAAGCTTTCTTT.

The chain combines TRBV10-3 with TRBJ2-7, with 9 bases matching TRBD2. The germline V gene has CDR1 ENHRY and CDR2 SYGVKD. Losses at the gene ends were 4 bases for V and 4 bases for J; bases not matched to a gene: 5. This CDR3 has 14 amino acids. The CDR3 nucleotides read TGTGCCATCAGTGTCGCGGGAGGGCTGTACGAGCAGTACTTC. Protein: CAISVAGGLYEQYF.

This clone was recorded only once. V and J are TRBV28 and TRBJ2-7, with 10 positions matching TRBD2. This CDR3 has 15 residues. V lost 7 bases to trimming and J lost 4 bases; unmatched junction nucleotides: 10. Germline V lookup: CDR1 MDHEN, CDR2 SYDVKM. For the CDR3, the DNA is TGTGCCAGCAAGTTCAGCGGGAGGGCCTGGTACGAGCAGTACTTC. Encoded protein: CASKFSGRAWYEQYF.

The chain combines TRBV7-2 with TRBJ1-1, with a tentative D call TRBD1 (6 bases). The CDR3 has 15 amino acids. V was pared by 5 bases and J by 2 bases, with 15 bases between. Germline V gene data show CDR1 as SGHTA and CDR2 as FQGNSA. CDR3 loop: CASSVTGTYNTEAFF. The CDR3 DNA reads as TGTGCCAGCAGCGTAACCGGGACATACAACACTGAAGCTTTCTTT.

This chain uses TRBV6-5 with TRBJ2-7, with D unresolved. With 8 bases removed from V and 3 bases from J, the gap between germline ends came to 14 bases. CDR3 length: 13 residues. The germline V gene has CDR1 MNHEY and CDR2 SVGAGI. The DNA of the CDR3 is TGTGCCAGCGGGCGTCGAGGTAGCTACGAGCAGTACTTC. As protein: CASGRRGSYEQYF.

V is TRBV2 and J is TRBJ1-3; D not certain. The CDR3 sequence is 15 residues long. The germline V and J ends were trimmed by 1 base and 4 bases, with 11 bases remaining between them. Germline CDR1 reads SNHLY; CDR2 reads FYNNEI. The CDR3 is CASSEVLPAGNTIYF. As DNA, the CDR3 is TGTGCCAGCAGTGAAGTTCTCCCGGCCGGAAACACCATATATTTT. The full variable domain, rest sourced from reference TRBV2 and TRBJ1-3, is EPEVTQTPSHQVTQMGQEVILRCVPISNHLYFYWYRQILGQKVEFLVSFYNNEISEKSEIFDDQFSVERPDGSNFTLKIRSTKLEDSAMYFCASSEVLPAGNTIYFGEGSWLTVV.

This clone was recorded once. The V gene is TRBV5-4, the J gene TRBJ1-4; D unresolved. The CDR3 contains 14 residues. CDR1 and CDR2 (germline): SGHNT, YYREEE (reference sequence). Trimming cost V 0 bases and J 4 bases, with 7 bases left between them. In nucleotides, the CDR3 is TGTGCCAGCAGCTTGGCCGGTAGTAATGAAAAACTGTTTTTT. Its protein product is CASSLAGSNEKLFF.

The CDR3 DNA reads as TGCGCCAGCAGTGAGTCGAAGGACTATGGCTACACCTTC. Protein: CASSESKDYGYTF. The chain carries TRBV10-1 and TRBJ1-2; D not certain. The length of the CDR3 is 13 residues. Looked up from germline, CDR1 is WNHNN and CDR2 is SYGVQD (reference sequence). V was cut by 0 bases and J by 3 bases, with 5 bases left in between.

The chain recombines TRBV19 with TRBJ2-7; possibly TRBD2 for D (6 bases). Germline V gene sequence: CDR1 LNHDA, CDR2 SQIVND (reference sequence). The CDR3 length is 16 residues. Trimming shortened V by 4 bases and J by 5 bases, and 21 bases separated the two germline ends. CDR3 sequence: CASSTLSAGSRHEQYF. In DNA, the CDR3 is TGTGCCAGTAGTACCCTCAGCGCGGGAAGTCGCCACGAGCAGTACTTC.

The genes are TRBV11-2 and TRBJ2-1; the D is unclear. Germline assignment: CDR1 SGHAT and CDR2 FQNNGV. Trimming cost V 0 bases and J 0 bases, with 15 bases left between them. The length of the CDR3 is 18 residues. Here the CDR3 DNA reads TGTGCCAGCAGCTTAGACTCCAATTTCCCGAGCTCCTACAATGAGCAGTTCTTC. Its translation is CASSLDSNFPSSYNEQFF.

The CDR3 reads CASSKPIDRASTNQPQHF. The CDR3 DNA sequence: TGTGCCAGCAGTAAACCTATTGACAGGGCGTCCACAAATCAGCCCCAGCATTTT. The chain is built from TRBV2 and TRBJ1-5; 7 nucleotides align to TRBD1. Germline-derived CDR1 and CDR2 are SNHLY and FYNNEI. The CDR3 spans 18 residues. The junction had 17 bases not matched to a gene; V was cut back by 5 bases and J by 4 bases.

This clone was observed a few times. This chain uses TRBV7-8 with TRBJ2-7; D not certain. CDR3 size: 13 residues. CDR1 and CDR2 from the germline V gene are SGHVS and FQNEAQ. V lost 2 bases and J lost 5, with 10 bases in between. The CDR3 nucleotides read TGTGCCAGCAGCTTAAAGGTTCGCCACGAGCAGTACTTC. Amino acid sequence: CASSLKVRHEQYF.

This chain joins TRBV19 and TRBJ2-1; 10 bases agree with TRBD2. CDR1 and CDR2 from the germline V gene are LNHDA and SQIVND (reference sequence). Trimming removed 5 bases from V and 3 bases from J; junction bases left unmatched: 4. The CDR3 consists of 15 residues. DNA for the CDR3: TGTGCCAGTAGTGAACTAGCGGGAAGCTACAATGAGCAGTTCTTC. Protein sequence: CASSELAGSYNEQFF.

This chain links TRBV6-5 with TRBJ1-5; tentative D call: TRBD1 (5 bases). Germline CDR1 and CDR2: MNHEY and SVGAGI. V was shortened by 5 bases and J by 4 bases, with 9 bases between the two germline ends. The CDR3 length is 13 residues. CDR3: CASSPEGNQPQHF. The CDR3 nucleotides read TGTGCCAGCAGTCCCGAGGGGAATCAGCCCCAGCATTTT.